Shown below are 8 T cell receptor beta chains from a single sample sequenced in a study of T cell responses to AZD1222 COVID-19 vaccine listed by TCRdb under 2021. What the time point label conveys for this sample: about 28 days (+/-7) after the second vaccine dose. The protocol used for the library was the immunoSEQ multiplex PCR assay. Imported from immuneACCESS, the table was reduced by TCRdb to in-frame sequences with V and J called. These copies leave out some clones; in studies compared against another copy, an unresolved V gene accounts for under half, and the cause of the remainder is not known. The sample table records over 90,000 clones; about 93% of these occur just once. 2.5% to 3.5% of the sample belongs to the ten largest clones. Sample: peripheral blood, taken 28 days after the second AZD1222 dose. The receptor source for this set is an adult who received the AZD1222 COVID-19 vaccine.

V gene TRBV3-1 (or the pseudogene TRBV3-2) combines with J gene TRBJ1-1; D may be TRBD1 (6 bases). Germline CDR1 LGHDT, CDR2 YNNKEL (reference sequence). The V end was cut by 3 bases, the J end by 6 bases, with 14 bases between. The CDR3 length is 14 residues. Written as DNA, the CDR3 is TGTGCCAGCAGCCACCAAAACAGGGACGCTGAAGCTTTCTTT. Translation gives CASSHQNRDAEAFF.

This chain links TRBV29-1 with TRBJ2-7; D perhaps matches TRBD1 (7 bases). There are 13 residues in the CDR3. V gave up 6 bases and J gave up 3 bases, with 15 bases separating them. Germline V gene sequence: CDR1 SQVTM, CDR2 ANQGSEA. The CDR3 region has the DNA TGCAGCGTGGAGGGACAGTCCCACTACGAGCAGTACTTC. It codes for CSVEGQSHYEQYF.

This chain connects TRBV4-1 to TRBJ1-1; 9 nucleotides match TRBD1. Trimming at V came to 1 base and at J to 11 bases, leaving 14 bases not matched to a gene. The CDR3 has 16 amino acids. Germline CDR1 reads MGHRA; CDR2 reads YSYEKL. Here the CDR3 reads CASSQVGTGSIEGAFF. In nucleotides, the CDR3 is TGCGCCAGCAGCCAAGTGGGGACAGGGTCTATTGAGGGGGCTTTCTTT.

The chain joins TRBV5-8 to TRBJ1-2; the D is unclear. Germline assignment: CDR1 SGHTS and CDR2 YDEGEE. V lost 6 bases and J 3 bases, leaving 12 bases between the germline ends. This CDR3 contains 13 residues. The CDR3 DNA follows: TGTGCCAGCACCTCCCTAGATCACTATGGCTACACCTTC. It codes for CASTSLDHYGYTF.

The chain combines TRBV14 with TRBJ2-7; D gene ambiguous. Germline V gives CDR1 SGHDN, CDR2 FVKESK. V shed 4 bases and J shed 0 bases, with 4 bases lying between them. The CDR3 extends over 12 amino acids. DNA for the CDR3: TGTGCCAGCAGCCGGAACTCCTACGAGCAGTACTTC. Amino acid sequence: CASSRNSYEQYF.

The chain is built from TRBV29-1 and TRBJ1-4; TRBD1 matches at 8 bases. The V and J ends lost 1 base and 7 bases, in that order; junction bases with no gene match: 11. The CDR3 spans 16 residues. The germline gives CDR1 SQVTM, CDR2 ANQGSEA. In DNA, the CDR3 is TGCAGCGTTGAAGCCCCTACCAGGGGGCGAAGTGAAAAACTGTTTTTT. Protein sequence: CSVEAPTRGRSEKLFF.

This chain links TRBV7-2 with TRBJ2-7; 7 nucleotides agree with TRBD2. The ends lost 8 bases at V and 3 bases at J; junction bases unmatched: 10. CDR3 length equals 14 residues. Germline loops: CDR1 SGHTA, CDR2 FQGNSA. In nucleotides, the CDR3 is TGTGCCAGCCGGACGGGCGGGGGTAGCTACGAGCAGTACTTC. It encodes CASRTGGGSYEQYF.

CDR3 in amino acids: CASSLSESGNTIYF. The CDR3 DNA sequence: TGTGCCAGCAGTTTGTCCGAATCTGGAAACACCATATATTTT. V and J are TRBV27 and TRBJ1-3; D not certain. The CDR3 runs 14 residues. Germline V lookup: CDR1 MNHEY, CDR2 SMNVEV (reference sequence). V lost 3 bases and J lost 1, with 7 bases in between.